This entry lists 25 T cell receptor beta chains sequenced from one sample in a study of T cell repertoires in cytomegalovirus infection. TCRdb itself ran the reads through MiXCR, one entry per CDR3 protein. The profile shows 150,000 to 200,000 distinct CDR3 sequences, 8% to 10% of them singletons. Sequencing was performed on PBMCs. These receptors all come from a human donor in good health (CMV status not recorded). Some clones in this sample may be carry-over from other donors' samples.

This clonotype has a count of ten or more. The CDR3 loop is CASSYRRGLAGTNEQFF. For the CDR3, the DNA is TGTGCCAGCAGTTACCGACGGGGACTAGCGGGAACCAATGAGCAGTTCTTC. This rearrangement joins TRBV6-6 to TRBJ2-1; 13 nucleotides align to TRBD2. The germline V gene encodes CDR1 MNHNY and CDR2 SVGAGI (reference sequence). The CDR3 has 17 residues. Unmatched junction bases numbered 7, after V lost 2 bases and J lost 6 bases.

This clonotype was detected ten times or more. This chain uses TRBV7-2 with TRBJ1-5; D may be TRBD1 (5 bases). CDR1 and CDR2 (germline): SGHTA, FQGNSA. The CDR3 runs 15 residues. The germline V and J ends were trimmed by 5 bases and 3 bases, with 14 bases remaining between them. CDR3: CASSPPGGINQPQHF. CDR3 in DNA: TGTGCCAGCAGCCCCCCCGGGGGGATCAATCAGCCCCAGCATTTT.

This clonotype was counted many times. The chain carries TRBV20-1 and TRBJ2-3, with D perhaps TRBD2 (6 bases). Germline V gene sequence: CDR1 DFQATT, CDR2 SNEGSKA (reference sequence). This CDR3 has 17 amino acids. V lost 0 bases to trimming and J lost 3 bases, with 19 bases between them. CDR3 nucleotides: TGCAGTGCTAGAGATCGGTCTAGCGACGACAGAACAGATACGCAGTATTTT. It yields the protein CSARDRSSDDRTDTQYF.

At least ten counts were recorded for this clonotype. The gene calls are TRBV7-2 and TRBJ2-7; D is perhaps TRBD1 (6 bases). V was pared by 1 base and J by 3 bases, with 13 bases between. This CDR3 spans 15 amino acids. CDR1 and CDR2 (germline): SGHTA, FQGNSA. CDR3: CASSLGDPGVYEQYF. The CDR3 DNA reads TGTGCCAGCAGCTTAGGGGATCCAGGGGTCTACGAGCAGTACTTC.

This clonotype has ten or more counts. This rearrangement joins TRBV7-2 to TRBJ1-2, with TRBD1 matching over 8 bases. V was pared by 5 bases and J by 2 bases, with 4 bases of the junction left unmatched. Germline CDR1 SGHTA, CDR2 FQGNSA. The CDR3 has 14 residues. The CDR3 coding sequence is TGTGCCAGCAGCGAAGGGACAGGCAACTATGGCTACACCTTC. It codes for CASSEGTGNYGYTF.

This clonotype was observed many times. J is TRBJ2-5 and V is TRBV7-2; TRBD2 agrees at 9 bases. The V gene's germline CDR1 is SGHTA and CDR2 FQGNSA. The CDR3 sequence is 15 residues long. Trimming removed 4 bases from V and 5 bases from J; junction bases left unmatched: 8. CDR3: CASSYLSGGRETQYF. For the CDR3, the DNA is TGTGCCAGCAGCTACCTTAGCGGGGGCAGGGAGACCCAGTACTTC.

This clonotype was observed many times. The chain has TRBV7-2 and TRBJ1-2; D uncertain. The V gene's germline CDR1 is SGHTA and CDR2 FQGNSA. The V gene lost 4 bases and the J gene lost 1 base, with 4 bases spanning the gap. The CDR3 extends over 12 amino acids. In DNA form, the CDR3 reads TGTGCCAGCAGCTCCAGTAACTATGGCTACACCTTC. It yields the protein CASSSSNYGYTF.

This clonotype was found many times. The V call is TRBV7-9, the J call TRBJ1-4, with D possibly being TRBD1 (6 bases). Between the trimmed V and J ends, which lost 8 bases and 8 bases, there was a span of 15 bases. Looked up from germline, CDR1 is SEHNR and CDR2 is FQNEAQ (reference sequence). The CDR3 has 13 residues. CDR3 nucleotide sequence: TGTGCCAGCTTGCGGGGGGCAGGGGAAAAACTGTTTTTT. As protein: CASLRGAGEKLFF. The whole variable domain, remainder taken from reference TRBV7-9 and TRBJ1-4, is DTGVSQNPRHKITKRGQNVTFRCDPISEHNRLYWYRQTLGQGPEFLTYFQNEAQLEKSRLLSDRFSAERPKGSFSTLEIQRTEQGDSAMYLCASLRGAGEKLFFGSGTQLSVL.

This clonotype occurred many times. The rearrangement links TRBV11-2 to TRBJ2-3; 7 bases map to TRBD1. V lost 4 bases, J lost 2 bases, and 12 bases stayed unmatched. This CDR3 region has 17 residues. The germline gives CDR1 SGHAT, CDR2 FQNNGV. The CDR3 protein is CASSSYPGQTATDTQYF. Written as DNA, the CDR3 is TGTGCCAGCAGCTCCTACCCGGGACAGACAGCCACAGATACGCAGTATTTT.

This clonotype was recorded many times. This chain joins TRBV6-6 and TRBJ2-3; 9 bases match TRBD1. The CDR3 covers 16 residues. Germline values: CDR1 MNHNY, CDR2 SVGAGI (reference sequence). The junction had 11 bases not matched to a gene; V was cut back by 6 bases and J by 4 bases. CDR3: CASRKQTGGFSDTQYF. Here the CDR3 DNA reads TGTGCCAGCAGAAAACAGACAGGGGGTTTCTCAGATACGCAGTATTTT.

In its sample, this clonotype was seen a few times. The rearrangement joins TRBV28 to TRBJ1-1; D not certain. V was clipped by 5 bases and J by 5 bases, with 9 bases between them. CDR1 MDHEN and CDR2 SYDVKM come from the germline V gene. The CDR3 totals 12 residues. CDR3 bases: TGTGCCAGCAGTCTTACACGGACTGAAGCTTTCTTT. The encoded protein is CASSLTRTEAFF.

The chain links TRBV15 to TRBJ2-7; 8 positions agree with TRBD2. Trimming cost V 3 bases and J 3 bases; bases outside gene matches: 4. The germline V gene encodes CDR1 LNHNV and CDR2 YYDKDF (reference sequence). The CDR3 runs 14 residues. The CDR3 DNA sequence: TGTGCCACCAGCAGGGAACTAGCGGTCTACGAGCAGTACTTC. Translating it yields CATSRELAVYEQYF.

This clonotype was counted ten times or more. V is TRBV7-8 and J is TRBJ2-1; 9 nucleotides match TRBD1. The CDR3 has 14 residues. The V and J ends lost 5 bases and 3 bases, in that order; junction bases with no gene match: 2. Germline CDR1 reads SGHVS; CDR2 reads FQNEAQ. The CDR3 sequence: CASSMDRGYNEQFF. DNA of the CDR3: TGTGCCAGCAGCATGGACAGGGGCTACAATGAGCAGTTCTTC.

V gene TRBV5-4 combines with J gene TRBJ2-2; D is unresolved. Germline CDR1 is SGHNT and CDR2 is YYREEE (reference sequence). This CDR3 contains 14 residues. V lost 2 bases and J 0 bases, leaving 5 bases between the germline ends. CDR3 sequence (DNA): TGTGCCAGCAGCTTAAAAACGAACACCGGGGAGCTGTTTTTT. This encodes CASSLKTNTGELFF.

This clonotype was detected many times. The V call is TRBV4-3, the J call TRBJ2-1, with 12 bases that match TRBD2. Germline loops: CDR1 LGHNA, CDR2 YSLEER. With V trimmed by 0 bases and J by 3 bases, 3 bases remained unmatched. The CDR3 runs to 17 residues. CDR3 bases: TGCGCCAGCAGCCAAGATGTGACTAGCGGGAGCTACAATGAGCAGTTCTTC. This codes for CASSQDVTSGSYNEQFF.

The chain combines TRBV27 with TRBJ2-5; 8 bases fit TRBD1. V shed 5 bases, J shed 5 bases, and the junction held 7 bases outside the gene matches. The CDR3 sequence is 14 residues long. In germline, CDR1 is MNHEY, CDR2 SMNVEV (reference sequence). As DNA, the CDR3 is TGTGCCAGCAGTGCGTTGGACAGGGAGGAGACCCAGTACTTC. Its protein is CASSALDREETQYF.

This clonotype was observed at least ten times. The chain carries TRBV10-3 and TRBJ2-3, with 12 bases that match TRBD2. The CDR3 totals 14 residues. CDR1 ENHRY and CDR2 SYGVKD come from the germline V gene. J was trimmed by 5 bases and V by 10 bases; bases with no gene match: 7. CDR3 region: CATSSGRAGDTQYF. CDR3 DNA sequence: TGTGCCACCTCTAGCGGGAGGGCCGGAGATACGCAGTATTTT.

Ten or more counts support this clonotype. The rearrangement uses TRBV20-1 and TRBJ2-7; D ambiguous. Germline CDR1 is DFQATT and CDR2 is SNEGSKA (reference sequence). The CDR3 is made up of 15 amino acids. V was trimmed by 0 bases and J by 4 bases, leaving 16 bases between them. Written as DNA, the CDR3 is TGCAGTGCTAGAGACCTCAATATGAGCCCATACGAGCAGTACTTC. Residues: CSARDLNMSPYEQYF.

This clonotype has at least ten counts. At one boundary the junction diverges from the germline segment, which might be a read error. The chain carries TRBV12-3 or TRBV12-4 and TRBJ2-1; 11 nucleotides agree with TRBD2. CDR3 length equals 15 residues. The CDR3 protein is CASSLAGGPYNEQFF. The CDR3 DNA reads TGTGCCAGCAGCTTAGCGGGGGGGCCTTACAATGAGCAGTTCTTC.

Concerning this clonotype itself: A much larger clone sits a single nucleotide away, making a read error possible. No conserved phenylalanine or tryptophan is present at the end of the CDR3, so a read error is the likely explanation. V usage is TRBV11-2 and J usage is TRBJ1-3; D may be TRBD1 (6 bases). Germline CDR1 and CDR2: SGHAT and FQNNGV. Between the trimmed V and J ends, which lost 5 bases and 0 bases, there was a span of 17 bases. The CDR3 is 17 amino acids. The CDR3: CASSVGGTTFSGNTIYL. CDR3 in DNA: TGTGCCAGCAGCGTTGGGGGGACAACCTTCTCTGGAAACACCATATATTTA.

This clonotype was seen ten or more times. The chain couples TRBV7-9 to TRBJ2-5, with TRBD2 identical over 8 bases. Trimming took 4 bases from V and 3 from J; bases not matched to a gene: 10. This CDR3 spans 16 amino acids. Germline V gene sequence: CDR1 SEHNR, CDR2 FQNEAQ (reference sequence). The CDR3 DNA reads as TGTGCCAGCAGCTCCCTGGCCAGCGGGAGTAAAGAGACCCAGTACTTC. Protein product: CASSSLASGSKETQYF.

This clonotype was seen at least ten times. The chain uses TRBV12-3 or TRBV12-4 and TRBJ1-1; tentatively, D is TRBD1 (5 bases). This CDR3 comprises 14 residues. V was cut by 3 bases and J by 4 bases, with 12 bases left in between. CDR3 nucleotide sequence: TGTGCCAGCAGTTTTTTGGGGGGGAGCACTGAAGCTTTCTTT. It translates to CASSFLGGSTEAFF.

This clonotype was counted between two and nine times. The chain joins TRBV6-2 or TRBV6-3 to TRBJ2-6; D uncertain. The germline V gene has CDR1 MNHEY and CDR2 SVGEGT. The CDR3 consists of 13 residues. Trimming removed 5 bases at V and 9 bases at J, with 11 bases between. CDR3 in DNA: TGTGCCAGCAGTCAGGTTTCAGTCAACGTCCTGACTTTC. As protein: CASSQVSVNVLTF.

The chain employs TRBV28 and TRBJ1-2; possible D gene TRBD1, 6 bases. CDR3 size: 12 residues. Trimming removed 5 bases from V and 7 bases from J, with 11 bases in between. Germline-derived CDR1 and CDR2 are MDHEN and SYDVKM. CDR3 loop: CASSTQGRGYTF. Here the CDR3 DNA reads TGTGCCAGCAGTACACAGGGTCGTGGCTACACCTTC.

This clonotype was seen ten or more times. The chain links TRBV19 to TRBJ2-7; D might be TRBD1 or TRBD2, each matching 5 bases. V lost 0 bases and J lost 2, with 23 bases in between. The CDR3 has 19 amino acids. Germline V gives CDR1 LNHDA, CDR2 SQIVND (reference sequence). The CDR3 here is CASSIDAGQQHRQTYEQYF. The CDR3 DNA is TGTGCCAGTAGTATAGATGCGGGCCAGCAGCACCGACAGACCTACGAGCAGTACTTC.